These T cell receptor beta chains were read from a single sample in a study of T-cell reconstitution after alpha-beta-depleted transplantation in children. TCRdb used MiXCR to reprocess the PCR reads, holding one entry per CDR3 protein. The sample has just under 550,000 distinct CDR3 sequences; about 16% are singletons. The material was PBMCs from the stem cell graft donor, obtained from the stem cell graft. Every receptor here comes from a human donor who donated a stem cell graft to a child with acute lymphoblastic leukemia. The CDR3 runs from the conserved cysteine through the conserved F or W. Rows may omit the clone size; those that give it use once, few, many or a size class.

CDR3: CSARRTSLWNEQFF; V: TRBV20-1; size: few; length: 14
CDR3: CASKVFGDEDNYGYTF; V: TRBV12-3/TRBV12-4; size: .; length: 16
CDR3: CAISDRGMAEAFF; V: TRBV10-3; size: few; length: 13
CDR3: CASRDGPNSGANVLTF; V: TRBV5-4; size: .; length: 16
CDR3: CASSLDRASNQPQHF; V: TRBV7-9; size: many; length: 15
CDR3: CASSPSGLATDTQYF; V: TRBV9; size: .; length: 15
CDR3: CASSLGTLDGYTF; V: TRBV12-3/TRBV12-4; size: few; length: 13
CDR3: CATTGGLASNEQFF; V: TRBV24-1; size: .; length: 14
CDR3: CASSLRGENLNTEAFF; V: TRBV5-4; size: .; length: 16
CDR3: CSGYSYNEQFF; V: TRBV7-9; size: few; length: 11
CDR3: CASSPDAQVAPLHF; V: TRBV18; size: .; length: 14
CDR3: CASRPGLAGARTGELFF; V: TRBV27; size: many; length: 17
CDR3: CSVHGGLENTGELFF; V: TRBV29-1; size: few; length: 15
CDR3: CASSGGLAGSGDTQYF; V: TRBV5-1; size: few; length: 16
CDR3: CASSYVYVGGQETQYF; V: TRBV6-5; size: few; length: 16
CDR3: CASSQGGGRANNEQFF; V: TRBV3-1; size: few; length: 16
CDR3: CSPEGQDTNYGYTF; V: TRBV20-1; size: .; length: 14
CDR3: CASSSRGGPNEKLFF; V: TRBV9; size: .; length: 15
CDR3: CSARDPSGRAERSEQFF; V: TRBV20-1; size: few; length: 17
CDR3: CASSFETSFAGELFF; V: TRBV5-8; size: .; length: 15
CDR3: CASSSRGPSYNEQFF; V: TRBV11-2; size: .; length: 15
CDR3: CASSLGSPNEQFF; V: TRBV5-1; size: few; length: 13
CDR3: CASSYSRTPGMALNGYTF; V: TRBV6-5; size: .; length: 18
CDR3: CASSLAGLAGGLTDTQYF; V: TRBV7-8; size: .; length: 18
CDR3: CASSDRDRGDYGYTF; V: TRBV5-1; size: few; length: 15
CDR3: CSVWIGETQYF; V: TRBV29-1; size: few; length: 11
CDR3: CASSLGLVEFF; V: TRBV12-3/TRBV12-4; size: few; length: 11
CDR3: CSSLGLVRNEQFF; V: TRBV20-1; size: .; length: 13
CDR3: CASSLVDSSSYEQYF; V: TRBV7-2; size: .; length: 15
CDR3: CASGDLGAKTGELFF; V: TRBV11-2; size: few; length: 15
CDR3: CASSFWTGGIQYQPQHF; V: TRBV7-9; size: many; length: 17
CDR3: CASRAGANVLTF; V: TRBV27; size: .; length: 12
CDR3: CASSLGVGGRLNEQFF; V: TRBV5-1; size: .; length: 16
CDR3: CASSAPGKKAFF; V: TRBV19; size: few; length: 12
CDR3: CASSQRDSVYEQYF; V: TRBV4-1; size: .; length: 14
CDR3: CASSLRLVNEQFF; V: TRBV11-2; size: .; length: 13
CDR3: CATSRVLPRGLAGGDEQFF; V: TRBV15; size: .; length: 19
CDR3: CASSSGLAGRGGYEQYF; V: TRBV5-1; size: few; length: 17
CDR3: CASSQTGQLNYGYTF; V: TRBV3-1; size: few; length: 15
CDR3: CASTSHREAFF; V: TRBV6-5; size: many; length: 11
CDR3: CASSSTSENYNEQFF; V: TRBV12-3/TRBV12-4; size: .; length: 15
CDR3: CASSLWQREVADEQFF; V: TRBV5-1; size: .; length: 16
CDR3: CASSLSGTIHEQYF; V: TRBV27; size: .; length: 14
CDR3: CAISESIAGGLLQPQHF; V: TRBV10-3; size: .; length: 17
CDR3: CASQREGGEQYF; V: TRBV5-1; size: .; length: 12
CDR3: CASSNLGQGNQPQHF; V: TRBV18; size: once; length: 15
CDR3: CASSLHGGGGTTDTQYF; V: TRBV7-2; size: few; length: 17
CDR3: CASSLGQLQVETQYF; V: TRBV9; size: few; length: 15
CDR3: CASSGLGQPQHF; V: TRBV11-2; size: few; length: 12
CDR3: CSAVDSNEQFF; V: TRBV20-1; size: few; length: 11